What follows describes a single T cell receptor beta chain. What it binds is not known. This table comes from immunoSEQ multiplex PCR, and its TCRdb copy is limited to in-frame clones, with some not included. This sample yields thousands of clones, of which around 74% are seen a single time; around 84% belongs to the top ten. These data belong to a study of STAT3 mutations in large granular lymphocyte leukemia. General observations from the study: Every T-LGLL patient had at least one immunodominant TCRbeta clonotype.

This clonotype originated in a middle-aged man with T-cell large granular lymphocyte leukemia. Some clones in this sample may be carry-over from other donors' samples. The specimen sequenced was peripheral blood mononuclear cells.

CDR3 sequence: CAIRGGSDTEAFF. CDR3 in DNA: TGTGCCATCAGGGGAGGGTCGGACACTGAAGCTTTCTTT. The chain employs TRBV10-3 and TRBJ1-1; D unclear. With 6 bases removed from V and 3 bases from J, the gap between germline ends came to 11 bases. The CDR3 sequence is 13 residues long. Germline V gives CDR1 ENHRY, CDR2 SYGVKD.